The 23 T cell receptor beta chains below come from one sample, sequenced in a study of beta chain features in type 1 diabetes (dated by TCRdb to the late 2010s). The library was built by means of the immunoSEQ multiplex PCR assay. The entire amount of isolated RNA was reverse transcribed using the High Capacity cDNA Reverse Transcription Kit, so the sequenced TCRB transcripts were expressed ones. The clones in this table, taken by TCRdb from immuneACCESS, are in-frame only. Not every clone is retained; where verified, under half of the shortfall comes from an unresolved V gene, and the cause of the rest is unknown. The sample has about 160,000 clones on record, about 8.5% of them singletons. The ten largest clonotypes hold nearly 0.65% of the sample. Sequencing input: central memory CD4+ T cells from blood. The receptors shown here come from a man younger than 35 in good health.

This CDR3 is CASSLGGFSSYEQYF. The CDR3, as DNA: TGTGCCAGCAGTTTGGGGGGATTTAGCTCCTACGAGCAGTACTTC. The chain has TRBV27 and TRBJ2-7, with D possibly matching TRBD2 (6 bases). Per the germline V gene, CDR1 is MNHEY and CDR2 is SMNVEV (reference sequence). This CDR3 has 15 amino acids. Trimming took off 3 bases at V and 0 bases at J, with 12 bases between the two ends.

There are a few counts of this clone. The J gene is TRBJ1-1, the V gene TRBV10-3; D call uncertain. Per germline, CDR1 ENHRY and CDR2 SYGVKD. Trimming pared 0 bases from V and 4 bases from J, leaving 9 bases between. This CDR3 is built from 14 residues. The CDR3 DNA reads TGTGCCATCAGTGAGTCGGTAGTCTCCACTGAAGCTTTCTTT. It specifies CAISESVVSTEAFF.

The chain links TRBV30 to TRBJ2-7; 8 nucleotides line up with TRBD2. V lost 2 bases, J lost 6 bases, and 6 bases stayed unmatched. Per the germline V gene, CDR1 is GTSNPN and CDR2 is SVGIG (reference sequence). This CDR3 comprises 13 residues. CDR3 bases: TGTGCCTGGAGTAAGGGACTAGAGAGCGAGCAGTACTTC. It is translated as CAWSKGLESEQYF.

This chain links TRBV5-1 with TRBJ2-5, with D perhaps matching TRBD1 (6 bases). Per the germline V gene, CDR1 is SGHRS and CDR2 is YFSETQ. This CDR3 has 14 residues. Trimming left V 3 bases short and J 2 bases short, with 11 bases between. The CDR3 here is CASSSQGVQETQYF. The DNA of the CDR3 is TGCGCCAGCAGCTCACAGGGTGTGCAAGAGACCCAGTACTTC.

This clone was found many times. V and J are TRBV10-3 and TRBJ2-5, with a weak D call TRBD2 (7 bases). The V end was cut by 4 bases, the J end by 2 bases, with 11 bases between. Germline V gene lookup returns CDR1 ENHRY and CDR2 SYGVKD. This CDR3 spans 14 amino acids. For the CDR3, the DNA is TGTGCCATCAGTGGGGGGGGCTCACAAGAGACCCAGTACTTC. It translates to CAISGGGSQETQYF.

The chain recombines TRBV6-4 with TRBJ2-3; 7 nucleotides match TRBD2. J was trimmed by 0 bases and V by 0 bases; bases with no gene match: 0. The CDR3 has 15 residues. Germline V gene lookup returns CDR1 MRHNA and CDR2 SNTAGT. DNA for the CDR3: TGTGCCAGCAGTGACTCGACTAGCAGCACAGATACGCAGTATTTT. This gives the protein CASSDSTSSTDTQYF.

The table lists this clone with a few counts. The chain has TRBV18 and TRBJ2-7; 7 bases are a match to TRBD2. Germline V CDR1 and CDR2: KGHSH, LQKENI. The CDR3 runs to 14 residues. V lost 3 bases to trimming and J lost 5 bases; unmatched junction nucleotides: 7. This CDR3 is CASSPGGTPNEQYF. The CDR3 DNA reads as TGTGCCAGCTCACCGGGAGGGACTCCCAACGAGCAGTACTTC.

V gene TRBV4-3 combines with J gene TRBJ1-2, with 10 positions matching TRBD1. This CDR3 spans 14 amino acids. After removal of 1 base from V and 8 bases from J, the junction contained 4 bases not matched to a gene. CDR1 is LGHNA, CDR2 YSLEER, per germline. CDR3 amino acids: CASSQVGTGDGYTF. The DNA of the CDR3 is TGCGCCAGCAGCCAAGTAGGGACAGGGGACGGCTACACCTTC.

The sample holds many counts of this clone. This sample includes further DNA sequences coding for the same CDR3. The rearrangement uses TRBV28 and TRBJ1-5, with D maybe TRBD1 (5 bases). The CDR3 consists of 12 residues. V was cut by 6 bases and J by 6 bases, with 9 bases left in between. The germline gives CDR1 MDHEN, CDR2 SYDVKM. The CDR3 coding sequence is TGTGCCAGCAGGAGGACATCTCAGCCCCAGCATTTT. This encodes CASRRTSQPQHF. The variable domain in full, completed from reference TRBV28 and TRBJ1-5, reads DVKVTQSSRYLVKRTGEKVFLECVQDMDHENMFWYRQDPGLGLRLIYFSYDVKMKEKGDIPEGYSVSREKKERFSLILESASTNQTSMYLCASRRTSQPQHFGDGTRLSIL.

In its sample, this clone was seen a few times. This sequence joins TRBV7-6 and TRBJ2-1; TRBD2 matches 11 bases. CDR3 length: 15 residues. J gave up 2 bases and V 5 bases, and 2 bases lay outside the gene matches. CDR1 is SGHVS and CDR2 is FNYEAQ in the germline V gene. This CDR3 is CASSELAGAYNEQFF. The CDR3 nucleotides are TGTGCCAGCAGCGAACTAGCGGGGGCCTACAATGAGCAGTTCTTC.

The gene calls are TRBV5-6 and TRBJ1-5, with D hard to call. This CDR3 region has 15 residues. The V and J ends lost 0 bases and 2 bases respectively, with 9 bases between them. Germline V CDR1 and CDR2: SGHDT, YYEEEE. This CDR3 reads CASSLGGAGNQPQHF. CDR3 nucleotide sequence: TGTGCCAGCAGCTTGGGGGGAGCGGGCAATCAGCCCCAGCATTTT.

This clone was picked up a small number of times. The rearrangement uses TRBV25-1 and TRBJ1-2; D is unclear. Germline V CDR1 and CDR2: MGHDK, SYGVNS. V lost 6 bases, J lost 4 bases, and 12 bases lay in between. The CDR3 spans 13 residues. CDR3 nucleotides: TGTGCCAGCAGCCCACCCGGGGTCTATGGCTACACCTTC. This codes for CASSPPGVYGYTF.

This clone was seen more than once but under ten times. The chain uses TRBV5-1 and TRBJ2-2, with 7 bases identical to TRBD1. The J segment lost 4 bases and the V segment lost 6 bases, leaving 9 bases of the junction unmatched. Germline CDR1 and CDR2: SGHRS and YFSETQ. This CDR3 spans 15 amino acids. CDR3 sequence reads: CASTPDRVGTGELFF. CDR3 coding DNA: TGCGCCAGCACCCCCGACAGGGTGGGCACCGGGGAGCTGTTTTTT.

The J gene is TRBJ2-2, the V gene TRBV9; D remains unclear. Germline CDR1 and CDR2: SGDLS and YYNGEE. The CDR3 runs 14 residues. The V end lost 1 base, the J end lost 0 bases, and 4 bases lay between the germline ends. CDR3 residues: CASSVLANTGELFF. CDR3 in DNA: TGTGCCAGCAGCGTATTAGCGAACACCGGGGAGCTGTTTTTT.

The chain is built from TRBV7-3 and TRBJ1-5; the D is unclear. This CDR3 has 13 amino acids. Germline CDR1 SGHTA, CDR2 FQGTGA. Trimming stripped 5 bases from V and 4 bases from J, with 9 bases between. DNA of the CDR3: TGTGCCAGCAGCCCGGGTCAAAATCAGCCCCAGCATTTT. This codes for CASSPGQNQPQHF.

This rearrangement joins TRBV9 to TRBJ1-2; the D is unclear. The CDR3 totals 13 residues. From germline, CDR1 is SGDLS and CDR2 YYNGEE. Deletions cut 4 bases from V and 6 bases from J, with 13 bases between. The CDR3 region has the DNA TGTGCCAGCAGCCCCGGAGGGAGGGATGGCTACACCTTC. Its translation: CASSPGGRDGYTF. Complete variable domain (other parts from reference TRBV9 and TRBJ1-2): DSGVTQTPKHLITATGQRVTLRCSPRSGDLSVYWYQQSLDQGLQFLIQYYNGEERAKGNILERFSAQQFPDLHSELNLSSLELGDSALYFCASSPGGRDGYTFGSGTRLTVV.

V gene TRBV30 combines with J gene TRBJ1-5; D possibly corresponds to TRBD1 (5 bases). Trimming removed 1 base at V and 2 bases at J, with 15 bases between. The germline gives CDR1 GTSNPN, CDR2 SVGIG (reference sequence). The CDR3 consists of 16 residues. CDR3 in DNA: TGTGCCTGGAGTGGCCATTGGGGGGGAGGCAATCAGCCCCAGCATTTT. It yields the protein CAWSGHWGGGNQPQHF.

This chain connects TRBV2 to TRBJ2-5; 8 bases match TRBD1. This CDR3 region has 16 residues. Germline loops: CDR1 SNHLY, CDR2 FYNNEI. V lost 3 bases and J lost 5; bases outside the gene matches: 11. The CDR3 coding sequence is TGTGCCAGCAGTGATCGGACAGGGAGGAATTCGGAGACCCAGTACTTC. It translates to CASSDRTGRNSETQYF.

The chain combines TRBV29-1 with TRBJ2-3; 7 bases are shared with TRBD1. The CDR3 loop spans 14 amino acids. The V and J ends lost 4 bases and 2 bases, in that order; junction bases with no gene match: 6. CDR1 and CDR2 from the germline V gene are SQVTM and ANQGSEA. The CDR3 region has the DNA TGCAGCGTTGCCAACAGGGGAGACACAGATACGCAGTATTTT. Translation: CSVANRGDTDTQYF.

This clone was recorded a few times. The V and J genes are TRBV6-5 and TRBJ1-5, with D unclear. The germline V and J ends were trimmed by 0 bases and 2 bases, with 11 bases remaining between them. In germline, CDR1 is MNHEY, CDR2 SVGAGI. CDR3 size: 16 residues. The CDR3 DNA is TGTGCCAGCAGTTACTCTAGACACTTACGCAATCAGCCCCAGCATTTT. Translating gives CASSYSRHLRNQPQHF.

This clone was found a few times. The chain employs TRBV7-2 and TRBJ1-4, with a tentative D call TRBD1 (6 bases). The germline V gene encodes CDR1 SGHTA and CDR2 FQGNSA. This CDR3 region has 17 residues. The V and J ends lost 5 bases and 0 bases respectively, with 16 bases between them. The CDR3 is CASSRRQDLTTNEKLFF. DNA for the CDR3: TGTGCCAGCAGCCGGAGACAGGATTTAACAACTAATGAAAAACTGTTTTTT.

The chain uses TRBV7-6 and TRBJ2-3, with 7 bases matching TRBD2. Germline V gene lookup returns CDR1 SGHVS and CDR2 FNYEAQ. V lost 8 bases to trimming and J lost 1 base; unmatched junction nucleotides: 12. This CDR3 comprises 16 residues. CDR3 DNA sequence: TGTGCCAGCGCACTACAAGCGGGGCCTGGCACAGATACGCAGTATTTT. Protein: CASALQAGPGTDTQYF.

The chain links TRBV5-8 to TRBJ2-1; TRBD1 is a possible D gene (6 bases). Trimming took 1 base from V and 6 from J, leaving 17 bases between them. The CDR3 is made up of 16 amino acids. Germline CDR1 and CDR2: SGHTS and YDEGEE. CDR3 coding DNA: TGTGCCAGCAGCTTGTCAGGGGCGTATGTCTCCAATGAGCAGTTCTTC. It encodes CASSLSGAYVSNEQFF.